Listed below are T cell receptor beta chains from one sample, sequenced in a study of early T cells in non-severe SARS-CoV-2 infection. TCRdb called the 5' RACE reads again in MiXCR, with one record for every CDR3 protein. The table has 85,000 to 100,000 distinct CDR3 sequences, about 11% seen once; the top ten hold just over 4.5%. The sample was whole blood, taken at baseline. Receptors originate from an adult who was a healthcare worker with PCR-confirmed SARS-CoV-2 infection or an uninfected control (not recorded which). Both conserved end residues are part of each CDR3. Each record gives: clone size, V gene, D gene, J gene, CDR3 protein, CDR3 DNA. A D gene is named only where the DNA matches it firmly. Rows may omit the clone size; those that give it use once, few, many or a size class.

clone size: many; V gene: TRBV11-2; D gene: TRBD1; J gene: TRBJ2-7; CDR3 protein: CASSPDRDNEQYF; CDR3 DNA: TGTGCCAGCAGCCCGGACAGGGACAACGAGCAGTACTTC
clone size: many; V gene: TRBV24-1; D gene: -; J gene: TRBJ2-7; CDR3 protein: CATSDPLRGYEQYF; CDR3 DNA: TGTGCCACCAGTGATCCCTTACGGGGCTACGAGCAGTACTTC
clone size: -; V gene: TRBV11-1; D gene: TRBD2; J gene: TRBJ2-1; CDR3 protein: CASSPSGSRDEQFF; CDR3 DNA: TGTGCCAGCAGCCCTAGCGGGAGTAGGGATGAGCAGTTCTTC
clone size: -; V gene: TRBV5-1; D gene: -; J gene: TRBJ1-1; CDR3 protein: CASRVSREDTEAFF; CDR3 DNA: TGCGCCAGCAGAGTCAGCAGGGAAGACACTGAAGCTTTCTTT
clone size: many; V gene: TRBV28; D gene: TRBD1; J gene: TRBJ2-4; CDR3 protein: CASSPFRTGENIQYF; CDR3 DNA: TGTGCCAGCAGCCCCTTCAGGACAGGGGAGAACATTCAGTACTTC
clone size: few; V gene: TRBV12-3/TRBV12-4; D gene: -; J gene: TRBJ1-4; CDR3 protein: CASRAGANEKLFF; CDR3 DNA: TGTGCCAGCCGAGCAGGGGCAAATGAAAAACTGTTTTTT
clone size: -; V gene: TRBV12-3/TRBV12-4; D gene: -; J gene: TRBJ2-7; CDR3 protein: CASSAGGFEQYF; CDR3 DNA: TGTGCCAGCAGTGCCGGGGGATTCGAGCAGTACTTC
clone size: few; V gene: TRBV3-1; D gene: TRBD1; J gene: TRBJ1-1; CDR3 protein: CASSRATGSWDAFF; CDR3 DNA: TGTGCCAGCAGCCGAGCGACAGGGTCTTGGGATGCTTTCTTT
clone size: few; V gene: TRBV18; D gene: TRBD1; J gene: TRBJ2-7; CDR3 protein: CASSPRGTDYEQYF; CDR3 DNA: TGTGCCAGCTCACCACGTGGGACAGACTACGAGCAGTACTTC
clone size: few; V gene: TRBV29-1; D gene: -; J gene: TRBJ2-5; CDR3 protein: CSVTSGQETQYF; CDR3 DNA: TGCAGCGTCACTTCGGGGCAAGAGACCCAGTACTTC
clone size: few; V gene: TRBV14; D gene: -; J gene: TRBJ1-5; CDR3 protein: CASSPTARGNQPQHF; CDR3 DNA: TGTGCCAGCAGCCCTACTGCGAGGGGGAATCAGCCCCAGCATTTT
clone size: many; V gene: TRBV28; D gene: -; J gene: TRBJ1-2; CDR3 protein: CASSSLNAGRDGYTF; CDR3 DNA: TGTGCCAGCAGTTCACTCAACGCGGGGAGGGATGGCTACACCTTC
clone size: few; V gene: TRBV6-4; D gene: -; J gene: TRBJ1-2; CDR3 protein: CASSDSMGSGYTF; CDR3 DNA: TGTGCCAGCAGTGACTCGATGGGAAGTGGCTACACCTTC
clone size: -; V gene: TRBV6-5; D gene: -; J gene: TRBJ2-2; CDR3 protein: CASSRLGRTTGELFF; CDR3 DNA: TGTGCCAGCAGCCGACTAGGGAGAACCACCGGGGAGCTGTTTTTT
clone size: few; V gene: TRBV2; D gene: -; J gene: TRBJ2-7; CDR3 protein: CASSANTGFVEQYF; CDR3 DNA: TGTGCCAGCAGTGCAAACACAGGGTTCGTCGAGCAGTACTTC
clone size: few; V gene: TRBV5-6; D gene: TRBD1; J gene: TRBJ2-7; CDR3 protein: CASSRTLQGHEQYF; CDR3 DNA: TGTGCCAGCAGCCGTACTTTACAGGGGCACGAGCAGTACTTC
clone size: few; V gene: TRBV20-1; D gene: TRBD2; J gene: TRBJ2-3; CDR3 protein: CSAYAGVDTQYF; CDR3 DNA: TGCAGTGCTTACGCGGGAGTGGATACGCAGTATTTT
clone size: many; V gene: TRBV20-1; D gene: TRBD1; J gene: TRBJ2-2; CDR3 protein: CSVRGGGNTGELFF; CDR3 DNA: TGCAGTGTACGAGGGGGCGGGAACACCGGGGAGCTGTTTTTT
clone size: many; V gene: TRBV20-1; D gene: TRBD2; J gene: TRBJ2-3; CDR3 protein: CSAPRLSGSTDTQYF; CDR3 DNA: TGCAGTGCCCCAAGGTTAAGCGGGAGTACCGATACGCAGTATTTT
clone size: -; V gene: TRBV28; D gene: -; J gene: TRBJ2-7; CDR3 protein: CASSLTGNVDHEQYF; CDR3 DNA: TGTGCCAGCAGTCTAACCGGGAACGTCGACCACGAGCAGTACTTC
clone size: few; V gene: TRBV30; D gene: TRBD2; J gene: TRBJ2-2; CDR3 protein: CAWSVPGRPTGELFF; CDR3 DNA: TGTGCCTGGAGTGTACCCGGGAGGCCCACCGGGGAGCTGTTTTTT
clone size: few; V gene: TRBV11-3; D gene: -; J gene: TRBJ2-2; CDR3 protein: CASSRRGPDTGELFF; CDR3 DNA: TGTGCCAGCAGTAGACGGGGGCCGGACACCGGGGAGCTGTTTTTT
clone size: -; V gene: TRBV20-1; D gene: -; J gene: TRBJ2-7; CDR3 protein: CSANSPAGFGEQYF; CDR3 DNA: TGCAGTGCCAATTCCCCGGCAGGGTTCGGCGAGCAGTACTTC
clone size: many; V gene: TRBV5-1; D gene: TRBD2; J gene: TRBJ2-7; CDR3 protein: CASSWTSGSVYEQYF; CDR3 DNA: TGCGCCAGCAGCTGGACTAGCGGATCAGTCTACGAGCAGTACTTC
clone size: few; V gene: TRBV5-1; D gene: -; J gene: TRBJ1-2; CDR3 protein: CASSLVNPNYGYTF; CDR3 DNA: TGCGCCAGCAGCTTGGTGAATCCGAACTATGGCTACACCTTC
clone size: -; V gene: TRBV10-3; D gene: TRBD2; J gene: TRBJ2-7; CDR3 protein: CAISETAGNAYEQYF; CDR3 DNA: TGTGCCATCAGTGAGACAGCGGGAAATGCCTACGAGCAGTACTTC
clone size: -; V gene: TRBV20-1; D gene: -; J gene: TRBJ2-3; CDR3 protein: CSARTYAGRVTDTQYF; CDR3 DNA: TGCAGTGCTAGAACGTATGCAGGGCGGGTTACAGATACGCAGTATTTT
clone size: few; V gene: TRBV7-3; D gene: TRBD1; J gene: TRBJ2-5; CDR3 protein: CASRLTGSDQETQYF; CDR3 DNA: TGTGCCAGCAGATTGACAGGGTCCGATCAAGAGACCCAGTACTTC
clone size: many; V gene: TRBV20-1; D gene: TRBD1; J gene: TRBJ1-6; CDR3 protein: CSARLRMPGTGDSPLHF; CDR3 DNA: TGCAGTGCTAGATTAAGGATGCCCGGGACAGGGGATTCACCCCTCCACTTT
clone size: -; V gene: TRBV9; D gene: TRBD1; J gene: TRBJ2-5; CDR3 protein: CASSVDLGGQGETQYF; CDR3 DNA: TGTGCCAGCAGCGTAGATTTGGGCGGACAGGGAGAGACCCAGTACTTC
clone size: few; V gene: TRBV7-3; D gene: -; J gene: TRBJ1-1; CDR3 protein: CASSLEGSNTEAFF; CDR3 DNA: TGTGCCAGCAGCTTAGAGGGGTCCAACACTGAAGCTTTCTTT
clone size: -; V gene: TRBV6-2/TRBV6-3; D gene: -; J gene: TRBJ2-3; CDR3 protein: CASSWGLSTDTQYF; CDR3 DNA: TGTGCCAGCAGTTGGGGGCTAAGCACAGATACGCAGTATTTT
clone size: -; V gene: TRBV10-3; D gene: TRBD1; J gene: TRBJ2-5; CDR3 protein: CAIRGQGEETQYF; CDR3 DNA: TGTGCCATCAGGGGACAGGGGGAAGAGACCCAGTACTTC
clone size: many; V gene: TRBV28; D gene: -; J gene: TRBJ2-1; CDR3 protein: CASSLRPSSYNEQFF; CDR3 DNA: TGTGCCAGCAGTCTTAGACCAAGCTCCTACAATGAGCAGTTCTTC
clone size: many; V gene: TRBV20-1; D gene: TRBD2; J gene: TRBJ2-1; CDR3 protein: CSAARTSAGEQFF; CDR3 DNA: TGCAGTGCTGCTCGGACTAGCGCGGGTGAGCAGTTCTTC
clone size: few; V gene: TRBV20-1; D gene: -; J gene: TRBJ2-6; CDR3 protein: CSANEVWTLRLEGANVLTF; CDR3 DNA: TGCAGTGCCAACGAAGTTTGGACACTTCGTCTCGAGGGGGCCAACGTCCTGACTTTC
clone size: many; V gene: TRBV2; D gene: -; J gene: TRBJ2-1; CDR3 protein: CASSQYSGLTEQFF; CDR3 DNA: TGTGCCAGCAGCCAGTACAGCGGTTTAACTGAGCAGTTCTTC
clone size: -; V gene: TRBV12-3/TRBV12-4; D gene: -; J gene: TRBJ2-3; CDR3 protein: CASKLTSTDTQYF; CDR3 DNA: TGTGCCAGCAAACTTACTAGCACAGATACGCAGTATTTT
clone size: many; V gene: TRBV18; D gene: TRBD1; J gene: TRBJ1-6; CDR3 protein: CASSPNRQGGEPLHF; CDR3 DNA: TGTGCCAGCTCACCAAACCGACAGGGGGGCGAACCCCTCCACTTT
clone size: few; V gene: TRBV20-1; D gene: TRBD2; J gene: TRBJ2-5; CDR3 protein: CSAKISGRGETQYF; CDR3 DNA: TGCAGTGCGAAAATTAGCGGGAGGGGGGAGACCCAGTACTTC
clone size: -; V gene: TRBV10-3; D gene: -; J gene: TRBJ1-3; CDR3 protein: CAIKMGAGNTIYF; CDR3 DNA: TGTGCCATCAAAATGGGGGCTGGAAACACCATATATTTT
clone size: few; V gene: TRBV20-1; D gene: TRBD2; J gene: TRBJ2-7; CDR3 protein: CSARRGLAGMYEQYF; CDR3 DNA: TGCAGTGCTAGACGGGGACTAGCGGGGATGTACGAGCAGTACTTC
clone size: -; V gene: TRBV7-9; D gene: -; J gene: TRBJ1-2; CDR3 protein: CASSSTWGGGSSGDYGYTF; CDR3 DNA: TGTGCCAGCAGCTCTACGTGGGGCGGGGGAAGTTCAGGAGACTATGGCTACACCTTC
clone size: many; V gene: TRBV6-1; D gene: TRBD1; J gene: TRBJ2-7; CDR3 protein: CASSEGDREIYEQYF; CDR3 DNA: TGTGCCAGCAGTGAAGGTGACAGGGAGATCTACGAGCAGTACTTC
clone size: many; V gene: TRBV20-1; D gene: TRBD1; J gene: TRBJ2-2; CDR3 protein: CSARADRGGTGELFF; CDR3 DNA: TGCAGTGCTAGAGCCGACAGGGGCGGAACCGGGGAGCTGTTTTTT
clone size: -; V gene: TRBV2; D gene: -; J gene: TRBJ1-3; CDR3 protein: CASSGSGNTIYF; CDR3 DNA: TGTGCCAGCAGTGGGAGTGGAAACACCATATATTTT
clone size: -; V gene: TRBV5-1; D gene: -; J gene: TRBJ2-7; CDR3 protein: CASSLVAGSYEQYF; CDR3 DNA: TGCGCCAGCAGCTTGGTAGCAGGAAGCTACGAGCAGTACTTC
clone size: few; V gene: TRBV19; D gene: -; J gene: TRBJ1-1; CDR3 protein: CASYAFGTEAFF; CDR3 DNA: TGTGCCAGTTATGCTTTCGGCACTGAAGCTTTCTTT
clone size: few; V gene: TRBV7-8; D gene: -; J gene: TRBJ2-1; CDR3 protein: CASSFGGRYNEQFF; CDR3 DNA: TGTGCCAGCAGCTTCGGGGGGCGATACAATGAGCAGTTCTTC
clone size: few; V gene: TRBV5-1; D gene: -; J gene: TRBJ1-2; CDR3 protein: CASSLGSTAYGYTF; CDR3 DNA: TGCGCCAGCAGCTTGGGGTCGACGGCCTATGGCTACACCTTC
clone size: -; V gene: TRBV28; D gene: -; J gene: TRBJ1-1; CDR3 protein: CASSALNGKNTEAFF; CDR3 DNA: TGTGCCAGCAGTGCCCTAAACGGGAAGAACACTGAAGCTTTCTTT
clone size: -; V gene: TRBV2; D gene: -; J gene: TRBJ1-4; CDR3 protein: CASSSSGTNEKLFF; CDR3 DNA: TGTGCCAGCAGTTCGTCAGGTACTAATGAAAAACTGTTTTTT
clone size: -; V gene: TRBV11-1; D gene: TRBD2; J gene: TRBJ2-7; CDR3 protein: CASSPTGAAGVLYEQYF; CDR3 DNA: TGTGCCAGCAGCCCGACCGGTGCAGCGGGAGTTCTCTACGAGCAGTACTTC
clone size: many; V gene: TRBV7-2; D gene: -; J gene: TRBJ2-1; CDR3 protein: CASSSQAGTHLLLQFF; CDR3 DNA: TGTGCCAGCAGCTCCCAAGCCGGGACCCATTTACTATTGCAGTTCTTC
clone size: many; V gene: TRBV6-2/TRBV6-3; D gene: -; J gene: TRBJ2-2; CDR3 protein: CASSRDLRTGELFF; CDR3 DNA: TGTGCCAGCAGCAGGGATCTGCGCACCGGGGAGCTGTTTTTT
clone size: -; V gene: TRBV20-1; D gene: -; J gene: TRBJ2-7; CDR3 protein: CSAQGRATYEQYF; CDR3 DNA: TGCAGTGCTCAGGGGAGAGCCACCTACGAGCAGTACTTC